This entry lists 2 T cell receptor beta chains sequenced from one sample in a study of blood T cell repertoires in COVID-19. Measured with immunoSEQ multiplex PCR; TCRdb has only the in-frame clones, and not every one. Altogether 260,000 or so clones are present, roughly 81% being singletons, with the ten largest covering around 7.5%. Specimen: peripheral blood. These receptors all come from a woman older than 75 with COVID-19, enrolled during active disease.

V usage is TRBV7-9 and J usage is TRBJ2-3; D is possibly TRBD1 (6 bases). Per germline, CDR1 SEHNR and CDR2 FQNEAQ (reference sequence). There are 14 residues in the CDR3. Trimming removed 5 bases from V and 4 bases from J, with 13 bases in between. Here the CDR3 reads CASSRPQGSDTQYF. CDR3 in DNA: TGTGCCAGCAGCAGACCCCAGGGGTCAGATACGCAGTATTTT.

This clone was recorded a few times. The chain uses TRBV2 and TRBJ1-2, with D unresolved. V lost 1 base, J lost 7 bases, and 19 bases lay in between. The CDR3 loop spans 16 amino acids. Per germline, CDR1 SNHLY and CDR2 FYNNEI. The CDR3 DNA reads TGTGCCAGCAGTGAAGTTGTTGTCGGAGGGCGAGGTGGCTACACCTTC. Its protein product is CASSEVVVGGRGGYTF.